Here is one T cell receptor (beta chain) with its context. The data belong to a study of blood T cell repertoires in COVID-19. Across the study: There were acute and convalescent COVID-19 samples, and they came from the United States, Italy and Spain. T cells, B-cell-depleted T cells, or PBMCs provided the cDNA or gDNA that served as material.

J lost 5 bases, V lost 5 bases, and 4 bases had no gene match. The CDR3 consists of 13 residues. Germline assignment: CDR1 SEHNR and CDR2 FQNEAQ (reference sequence). Original processing methods: From reference gene primer amplification, estimates of nucleated cell counts were derived. Only in-frame clones appear in the TCRdb table, and some are missing; sequencing was by immunoSEQ multiplex PCR. V, J and clone size were drawn from that table, and D and trimming were deduced from the DNA. Found here are roughly 70,000 clones, 89% of them singletons; the top ten hold roughly 9.6%. Material for sequencing was peripheral blood. The origin of this receptor is an elderly man with acute or convalescent COVID-19. The V and J genes are TRBV7-9 and TRBJ1-1; 8 positions agree with TRBD1. The CDR3 DNA reads TGTGCCAGCAGCGACAGGGGAGAGACTGAAGCTTTCTTT. Its translation is CASSDRGETEAFF.